The entry that follows covers one T cell receptor (beta chain) sequence. Enrolled through a virtual design, the participants were between roughly 18 and 95 years of age and came from approximately 25 US areas. Two consecutive negative NP/OP PCR tests, clearance, or resolved symptoms defined Cohort 3 recovery. This sample stems from a study of blood T cell repertoires in COVID-19. The method was immunoSEQ multiplex PCR; TCRdb's version includes in-frame clones alone and lacks a portion of them. The table records about 170,000 clones, roughly 85% of them present only once. Per the germline V gene, CDR1 is LGHNA and CDR2 is YSLEER. This CDR3 has 15 residues. Trimming left V 2 bases short and J 4 bases short, with 11 bases between.

The chain carries TRBV4-3 and TRBJ1-4, with no clear D. This TCR derives from a woman aged 45-65 years who had recovered from COVID-19. Source material: PBMCs or T cells enriched from blood (not recorded which). CDR3 loop: CASSQILVLNEKLFF. The DNA of the CDR3 is TGCGCCAGCAGCCAAATACTCGTCCTTAATGAAAAACTGTTTTTT.